A single sample gave rise to the 15 T cell receptor beta chains below, sequenced in a study of T cell changes during pregnancy in multiple sclerosis. Generated by immunoSEQ multiplex PCR, the TCRdb table keeps only in-frame clones and is missing some. This repertoire shows 45,000 to 55,000 clones, over 80% found once; its top ten account for just over 0.55%. Sample: CD4+ T cells from peripheral blood mononuclear cells, taken after pregnancy. These receptors were collected from a female donor with multiple sclerosis, enrolled in a pregnancy study.

The rearrangement uses TRBV7-2 and TRBJ2-2, with TRBD2 as a possible D gene (6 bases). The CDR3 has 16 amino acids. V gave up 5 bases and J gave up 1 base, with 14 bases separating them. Per the germline V gene, CDR1 is SGHTA and CDR2 is FQGNSA. DNA of the CDR3: TGTGCCAGCAGCCAGGGAGCGGGCGGGAACACCGGGGAGCTGTTTTTT. Translated, it gives CASSQGAGGNTGELFF.

The chain uses TRBV6-5 and TRBJ1-2; D uncertain. CDR3 length: 15 amino acids. Germline V gene sequence: CDR1 MNHEY, CDR2 SVGAGI. The ends were cut back, 2 bases at V and 7 bases at J, with 17 bases in the middle. CDR3 sequence reads: CASSYDGSVSSGYTF. The CDR3 region has the DNA TGTGCCAGCAGTTACGACGGGTCAGTATCCAGTGGCTACACCTTC.

The chain has TRBV7-8 and TRBJ2-1, with D tentatively TRBD1 (5 bases). V gave up 5 bases and J gave up 4 bases, with 9 bases separating them. The CDR3 runs 13 residues. Germline CDR1 reads SGHVS; CDR2 reads FQNEAQ. This CDR3 reads CASSVQVYNEQFF. The CDR3 DNA reads TGTGCCAGCAGCGTACAGGTGTACAATGAGCAGTTCTTC. The complete variable domain, with remaining parts taken from reference TRBV7-8 and TRBJ2-1, reads GAGVSQSPRYKVAKRGQDVALRCDPISGHVSLFWYQQALGQGPEFLTYFQNEAQLDKSGLPSDRFFAERPEGSVSTLKIQRTQQEDSAVYLCASSVQVYNEQFFGPGTRLTVL.

This sequence joins TRBV4-3 and TRBJ2-1; TRBD2 matches 12 bases. Germline V lookup: CDR1 LGHNA, CDR2 YSLEER. The CDR3 is 15 amino acids. With V trimmed by 2 bases and J by 9 bases, 5 bases remained unmatched. CDR3 residues: CASSQLAGGPGEQFF. DNA of the CDR3: TGCGCCAGCAGCCAACTAGCGGGAGGGCCTGGTGAGCAGTTCTTC.

J is TRBJ2-2 and V is TRBV7-6; 8 positions match TRBD1. The CDR3 is 15 amino acids. V dropped 5 bases and J dropped 4; count of bases not matched to a gene: 6. Germline values: CDR1 SGHVS, CDR2 FNYEAQ. CDR3 loop: CASSITDRATGELFF. CDR3 nucleotides: TGTGCCAGCAGCATAACGGACAGGGCCACCGGGGAGCTGTTTTTT.

DNA of the CDR3: TGTGCCAGCAGTGAAGGGACTAGCGGCACAGATACGCAGTATTTT. Amino acids: CASSEGTSGTDTQYF. This sequence joins TRBV6-4 and TRBJ2-3, with 10 positions matching TRBD2. From germline, CDR1 is MRHNA and CDR2 SNTAGT. The CDR3 spans 15 residues. With 3 bases clipped from V and 1 base from J, the junction kept 1 base outside the gene matches.

V is TRBV11-2 and J is TRBJ2-3, with D possibly being TRBD2 (6 bases). This CDR3 has 15 amino acids. CDR1 is SGHAT, CDR2 FQNNGV, per germline. V dropped 3 bases and J dropped 0 bases, with 10 bases sitting between them. CDR3 DNA sequence: TGTGCCAGCAGCTTCAGCGGGTCGAGCACAGATACGCAGTATTTT. The encoded protein is CASSFSGSSTDTQYF.

The gene calls are TRBV7-3 and TRBJ2-2, with TRBD2 identical over 8 bases. Germline CDR1 SGHTA, CDR2 FQGTGA. The junction had 8 bases not matched to a gene; V was cut back by 1 base and J by 4 bases. The CDR3 is 17 residues long. The CDR3 nucleotides are TGTGCCAGCAGCTTAATAGGCGGACTAGCCCCCACCGGGGAGCTGTTTTTT. Amino acid sequence: CASSLIGGLAPTGELFF.

There are a few counts of this clone. The gene calls are TRBV9 and TRBJ1-1; a weak D match, TRBD1 (5 bases). The CDR3 runs to 14 residues. V was cut by 6 bases and J by 1 base, with 13 bases left in between. CDR1 is SGDLS, CDR2 YYNGEE, per germline. DNA for the CDR3: TGTGCCAGCACCGTCAGGGTGGAGAACACTGAAGCTTTCTTT. This translates into CASTVRVENTEAFF.

The chain uses TRBV6-1 and TRBJ2-1; 11 bases line up with TRBD2. CDR1 is MNHNS and CDR2 is SASEGT in the germline V gene. V shed 4 bases, J shed 3 bases, and the junction held 8 bases outside the gene matches. This CDR3 has 17 amino acids. The CDR3 sequence is CASSGNLAGGLYNEQFF. CDR3 nucleotide sequence: TGTGCCAGCAGTGGAAATCTAGCGGGAGGCCTCTACAATGAGCAGTTCTTC.

The chain couples TRBV5-4 to TRBJ2-2, with D unclear. Trimming cost V 2 bases and J 2 bases, with 13 bases left between them. CDR1 and CDR2 (germline): SGHNT, YYREEE (reference sequence). CDR3 length: 16 residues. The CDR3 DNA reads as TGTGCCAGCAGCTTAAAAGGCCCAGGAAACACCGGGGAGCTGTTTTTT. It is translated as CASSLKGPGNTGELFF.

This sequence joins TRBV7-9 and TRBJ2-3, with D possibly matching TRBD2 (6 bases). V lost 3 bases and J lost 0, with 10 bases in between. CDR1 is SEHNR, CDR2 FQNEAQ, per germline (reference sequence). The CDR3 is 15 amino acids. Written as DNA, the CDR3 is TGTGCCAGCAGCTTGCGGGGCCCAAGCACAGATACGCAGTATTTT. Residues: CASSLRGPSTDTQYF.

This clone showed up just once. The V and J genes are TRBV5-4 and TRBJ1-2; perhaps TRBD1 as D (6 bases). The CDR3 totals 15 residues. The germline V and J ends were trimmed by 4 bases and 5 bases, with 18 bases remaining between them. The V gene's germline CDR1 is SGHNT and CDR2 YYREEE (reference sequence). CDR3 loop: CASSPGDMREYGYTF. CDR3 nucleotides: TGTGCCAGCAGCCCAGGGGATATGAGGGAGTATGGCTACACCTTC.

This chain connects TRBV7-9 to TRBJ2-7; tentatively, D is TRBD1 (6 bases). V lost 0 bases to trimming and J lost 6 bases, with 12 bases between them. The germline V gene has CDR1 SEHNR and CDR2 FQNEAQ (reference sequence). CDR3 size: 14 residues. The CDR3, as DNA: TGTGCCAGCAGCTTAGCGGGGGCGTTAGGCGAGCAGTACTTC. This codes for CASSLAGALGEQYF.

This clone was seen a single time. The chain uses TRBV28 and TRBJ1-3; D gene uncertain. V gave up 3 bases and J gave up 1 base, with 10 bases separating them. This CDR3 region has 15 residues. The V gene's germline CDR1 is MDHEN and CDR2 SYDVKM. The CDR3 loop reads CASSLGRRSGNTIYF. In nucleotides, the CDR3 is TGTGCCAGCAGTTTGGGGAGAAGGTCTGGAAACACCATATATTTT. The full variable domain, rest sourced from reference TRBV28 and TRBJ1-3, is DVKVTQSSRYLVKRTGEKVFLECVQDMDHENMFWYRQDPGLGLRLIYFSYDVKMKEKGDIPEGYSVSREKKERFSLILESASTNQTSMYLCASSLGRRSGNTIYFGEGSWLTVV.